This T cell receptor (beta chain) appears in the sequencing data of a study of T cells in localized non-small cell lung cancer (dated by TCRdb to between 2020 and 2021). For the wider study: T cell repertoires of 200 to 250 early-stage NSCLC patients were analyzed, with tumors being compared against uninvolved tumor-adjacent lungs. The cohort consisted of a few hundred treatment-naive NSCLC patients whose localized lung tumors had been resected. NSCLC patients had a mean age of approximately 70 years, and about 140 were male and nearly 110 female.

On the study overall, not on this receptor specifically: Since the design was exploratory, TCR variables were selected using unadjusted p-values with no false-discovery rate correction. Uninvolved tumor-adjacent lung showed the highest T cell clonality, higher than tumor, which suggests more focused antigenic responses in the uninvolved tumor-adjacent lung. Longer overall survival was associated with higher blood T cell density, whereas shorter survival was associated with higher adjacent-lung clonality. Because multi-region tumor sequencing was not performed, intratumor heterogeneity could not be ruled out. Of the top 100 tumor clones, a median of 57 were detected in paired uninvolved adjacent lung; around 27 were also among that lung's top 100.

At diagnosis, peripheral blood, uninvolved tumor-adjacent lung and tumor were collected and were preserved as a mix of fresh-frozen and FFPE material. Blood samples were analyzed as peripheral blood mononuclear cells for TCR repertoire profiling. V has 6 bases trimmed and J has 11 bases trimmed; junction bases matching no gene number 16. Taken from the germline V gene, the CDR1 and CDR2 loops are MNHEY and SVGAGI. The CDR3, from cysteine to phenylalanine, totals 15 residues. The sequence is cut down to CDR3 DNA, 45 bases in frame from base 1. Turning to this clone: The clone's antigen remains unknown. No quality values exist for individual bases; no much larger clone is one base distant.

TCR beta CDR3 regions were sequenced from DNA using the immunoSEQ Assay. Turning to the authors' computational methods: T cell density was computed as TCR beta template counts normalized to usable DNA estimated by amplifying housekeeping genes. Richness was estimated using the preseqR package, with extrapolation to 400,000 templates for PBMC samples and to 120,000 templates for tissue samples. Clonality was defined by subtracting Pielou's evenness from one. Tissue-enriched TCRs were identified through differential abundance testing performed on productive amino-acid clonotypes, with a minimum total count of 5 and an alpha of 0.1. The Jaccard Index and the Morisita Overlap Index were used to measure repertoire overlap between compartments. GLIPH grouped TCR beta CDR3s together with public tetramer-defined viral CDR3s, and a viral motif had to include at least three viral sequences and show V-gene enrichment. This immuneACCESS table, as held by TCRdb, lists in-frame sequences with V and J called but not all clones. Of the missing ones, under half trace to an unresolved V gene in checked studies; the others have no known cause. V and J calls and clone size are those listed in that table; D and trimming were worked out from the DNA. The sample table lists about 41,000 clones, about 88% of them with a count of one. The ten largest clones represent about 7% of the sample.

The sample in question was peripheral blood, obtained before any cancer treatment. The sequence joins TRBV6-5 to TRBJ1-1; 9 bases in the middle match TRBD1. The receptor was isolated from a woman aged 18-55 years with stage III lung adenocarcinoma. For the CDR3, the sequence is CASSPPGQGTSKAFF. The DNA is as follows: TGTGCCAGCAGCCCCCCGGGACAGGGAACGAGTAAGGCTTTCTTT.